This T cell receptor (beta chain) was recorded in a study of blood T cell repertoires in COVID-19 (TCRdb year 2020). Concerning the study at large: The collaborator samples originated in the United States, Italy and Spain and spanned the acute and convalescent phases of COVID-19. Where available, HLA class I and class II types were obtained from metadata supplied by the sample provider rather than from assay-based typing. Samples came from the ongoing ImmuneRACE study (first 160 participants) plus 1,254 subjects from 6 global collaborators. The prospective study material was composed of cDNA or gDNA derived from T cells, B-cell-depleted T cells, or PBMCs. A de-identified subject ID, COVID-19 status, age in years and sex were almost always included in the sample metadata. The repertoires were made available in a free public database intended to serve as a resource for research on the immune response to SARS-CoV-2. Subjects who had been exposed to COVID-19, were actively infected with it, or had recovered from it provided the deeply sampled blood TCRbeta repertoires that made up the dataset.

Details on this clone: Which antigen it targets is not known. No base qualities exist here, and no much larger clone lies one base off it.

TCRbeta CDR3 regions were amplified from genomic DNA using the immunoSEQ Assay, a bias-controlled multiplex PCR. Turning to the authors' computational methods: The number of nucleated cells in each sample was estimated by amplification of reference gene primers within the assay. Sequence reads were collapsed and filtered to measure the absolute abundance of every unique TCRbeta CDR3 rearrangement. For each sample, productive Simpson clonality was calculated by taking the square root of Simpson's diversity index across productive rearrangements. This is the immuneACCESS table as TCRdb keeps it, with only in-frame sequences that have V and J called. A part of the clones is gone; compared with another copy, unresolved V genes explain less than half, and the rest is unexplained. The DNA was the basis for D and trimming; V, J and clone size are from that table. The sample includes about 310,000 clones, with over 75% observed a single time. The ten largest clones capture about 9.9% of the sample.

The germline V and J ends show losses of 3 bases and 6 bases respectively, and no gene match explains 5 bases of the junction. The CDR3 holds 14 amino acids from the cysteine to the phenylalanine. Of all the DNA, just the CDR3 is kept, 42 bases in frame from base 1. The germline V gene specifies SGHTA as CDR1 and FQGNSA as CDR2. In the prospective study, participants were about 18 to 95 years old, resided in 24 geographic areas of the United States, and were enrolled through a virtual design. Cohort assignment in the prospective study relied on participant-reported clinical history from a screening survey and a study questionnaire. Recovered participants in ImmuneRACE Cohort 3 were defined by two consecutive negative NP/OP PCR tests, clearance by a healthcare professional, or resolution of symptoms. In the prospective study, whole blood, serum and a nasopharyngeal or oropharyngeal swab were collected from each participant by mobile phlebotomists. Over a 2-month period, participants in the prospective study had the option of providing additional blood draws and questionnaires. Blood samples from the prospective study were shipped frozen or at room temperature prior to DNA extraction.

The full study reports these points: Clinical and demographic metadata were provided uncurated, with the amount varying by source and participant.

The chain employs TRBV7-2 and TRBJ1-2; 9 central bases correspond to TRBD1. The clonotype originates from a middle-aged woman who had recovered from COVID-19. The sample consisted of PBMCs or T cells enriched from blood (not recorded which). The CDR3 region reads CASSLNRGRDGYTF. The DNA reads as follows: TGTGCCAGCAGCTTGAACAGGGGGCGCGATGGCTACACCTTC.